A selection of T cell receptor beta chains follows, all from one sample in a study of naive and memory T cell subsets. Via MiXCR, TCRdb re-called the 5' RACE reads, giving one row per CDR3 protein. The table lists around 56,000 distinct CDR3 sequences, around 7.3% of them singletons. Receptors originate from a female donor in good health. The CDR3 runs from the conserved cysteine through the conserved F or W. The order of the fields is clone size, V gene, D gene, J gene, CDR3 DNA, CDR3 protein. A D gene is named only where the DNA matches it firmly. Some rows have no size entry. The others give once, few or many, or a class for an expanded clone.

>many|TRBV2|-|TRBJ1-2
TGTGCCAGCAGTGTGGACAGTTCCTCCTATGGCTACACCTTC
CASSVDSSSYGYTF
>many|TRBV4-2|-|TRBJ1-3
TGTGCCAGCAGCCAAGGTGGGCCTGGAAACACCATATATTTT
CASSQGGPGNTIYF
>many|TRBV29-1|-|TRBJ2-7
TGCAGCGTTCGCGGGACAAACTCCTACGAGCAGTACTTC
CSVRGTNSYEQYF
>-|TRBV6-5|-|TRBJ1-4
TGTGCCAGCAGTTACTCACTCGCCCTTAATGAAAAACTGTTTTTT
CASSYSLALNEKLFF
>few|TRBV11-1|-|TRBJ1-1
TGTGCCAGCAGCTTCACAGGGAACACTGAAGCTTTCTTT
CASSFTGNTEAFF
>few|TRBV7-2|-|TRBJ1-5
TGTGCCAGCAGCTTAGATCGGGCCGGGACTAATCAGCCCCAGCATTTT
CASSLDRAGTNQPQHF
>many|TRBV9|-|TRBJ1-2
TGTGCCAGCACCCCCGGGCGGAGATATGGCTACACCTTC
CASTPGRRYGYTF
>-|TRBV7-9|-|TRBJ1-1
TGTGTCAGCAGCCCTCAACAGGGCACTGAAGCTTTCTTT
CVSSPQQGTEAFF
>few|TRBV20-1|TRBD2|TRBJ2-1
TGCAGTGCCCGCACTAGCGGGGGTTCCCATGAGCAGTTCTTC
CSARTSGGSHEQFF
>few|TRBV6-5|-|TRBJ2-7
TGTGCCAGCAGTTACTTGGGTACTACCTACGAGCAGTACTTC
CASSYLGTTYEQYF
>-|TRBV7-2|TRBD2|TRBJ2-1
TGTGCCAGCAGCCCTAACCCGGGGGGTTACAATGAGCAGTTCTTC
CASSPNPGGYNEQFF
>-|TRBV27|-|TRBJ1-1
TGTGCCAGCAGCCAAACAGGGAACACTGAAGCTTTCTTT
CASSQTGNTEAFF
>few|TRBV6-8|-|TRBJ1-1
TGTGCCAGCAGTTACGAGGGCGCGGACACTGAAGCTTTCTTT
CASSYEGADTEAFF
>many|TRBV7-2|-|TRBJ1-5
TGTGCCAGCAGCTTATGGGGTAGCAATCAGCCCCAGCATTTT
CASSLWGSNQPQHF
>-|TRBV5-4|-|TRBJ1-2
TGTGCCAGCAGCTTGATCGGCCCGACCTATGGCTACACCTTC
CASSLIGPTYGYTF
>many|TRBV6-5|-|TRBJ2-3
TGTGCCAGCAGTTATGGGACGGCACGCACAGATACGCAGTATTTT
CASSYGTARTDTQYF
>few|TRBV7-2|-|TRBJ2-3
TGTGCCAGCAGGAGGTCGCCTCCCACAGATACGCAGTATTTT
CASRRSPPTDTQYF
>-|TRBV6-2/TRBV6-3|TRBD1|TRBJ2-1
TGTGCCAGCTGCTCTCTTGGGGCAGGGGGATGGACTGAGCAGTTCTTC
CASCSLGAGGWTEQFF
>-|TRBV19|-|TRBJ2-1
TGTGCCAGTAGTATAGTTGGGGTTAGCTCCTACAATGAGCAGTTCTTC
CASSIVGVSSYNEQFF
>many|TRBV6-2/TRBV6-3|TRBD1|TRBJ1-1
TGTGCCAGCAGCATGGACAGGGGGGCTTTCTTT
CASSMDRGAFF
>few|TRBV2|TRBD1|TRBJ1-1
TGTGCCAGCAGTGAGTTACAGGGGGACGAAGCTTTCTTT
CASSELQGDEAFF
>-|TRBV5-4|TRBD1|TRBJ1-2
TGTGCCAGCAGATCAAGCAGGGGGGGCTATGGCTACACCTTC
CASRSSRGGYGYTF
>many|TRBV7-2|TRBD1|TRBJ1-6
TGTGCCAGCAGCTCTACCGGGACAGGGTATTCACCCCTCCACTTT
CASSSTGTGYSPLHF
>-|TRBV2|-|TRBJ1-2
TGTGCCAGCAGTGACGGCAGGCTTAACTATGGCTACACCTTC
CASSDGRLNYGYTF
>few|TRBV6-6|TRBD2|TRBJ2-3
TGTGCCAGCAGTTCCCGGGGGGGCGGCACAGATACGCAGTATTTT
CASSSRGGGTDTQYF
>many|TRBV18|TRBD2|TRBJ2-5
TGTGCCAGCTCACGAGGACTAGCCGAGACCCAGTACTTC
CASSRGLAETQYF
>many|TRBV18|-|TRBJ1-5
TGTGCCAGCTCACAGACAGGTGTTAGCAATCAGCCCCAGCATTTT
CASSQTGVSNQPQHF
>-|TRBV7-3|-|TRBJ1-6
TGTGCCAGCAGCTTAGGCCCCTATAATTCACCCCTCCACTTT
CASSLGPYNSPLHF
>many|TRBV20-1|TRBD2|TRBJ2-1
TGCAGTGCTAGCCCAGCGGGGAGTCTGGGTTCCTACAATGAGCAGTTCTTC
CSASPAGSLGSYNEQFF
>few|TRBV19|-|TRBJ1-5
TGTGCCAGTAGTATTTATGGTGGGCAGCCCCAGCATTTT
CASSIYGGQPQHF
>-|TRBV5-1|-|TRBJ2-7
TGCGCCAGCAGCTTGGATGCTGGATCGTCCTACGAGCAGTACTTC
CASSLDAGSSYEQYF
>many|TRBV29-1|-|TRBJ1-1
TGCAGCGTTGCCCCGGGAGTCACTGAAGCTTTCTTT
CSVAPGVTEAFF
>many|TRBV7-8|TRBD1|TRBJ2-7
TGTGCCAGCAGCTTAGAAGGACAGGGGTTCCACGAGCAGTACTTC
CASSLEGQGFHEQYF
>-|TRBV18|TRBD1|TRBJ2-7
TGTGCCAGCTCAGGGGACAGCTACGAGCAGTACTTC
CASSGDSYEQYF
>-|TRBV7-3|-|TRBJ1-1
TGTGCCAGCAGCTTAATTGGGGGCATGAACACTGAAGCTTTCTTT
CASSLIGGMNTEAFF
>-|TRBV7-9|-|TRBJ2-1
TGTGCCAGCAGCACCATCAGAGGGCCGGGTGAGCAGTTCTTC
CASSTIRGPGEQFF
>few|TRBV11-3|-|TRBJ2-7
TGTGCCAGCAGCTCACCCGGGCACCTCCTTACAGGGTACTTC
CASSSPGHLLTGYF
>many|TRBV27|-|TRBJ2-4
TGTGCCAGCAGTAGTATGCCGGGTTGGGCGGACAAAAACATTCAGTACTTC
CASSSMPGWADKNIQYF
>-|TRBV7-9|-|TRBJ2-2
TGTGCCAGCAGCTGGACTGCGAACACCGGGGAGCTGTTTTTT
CASSWTANTGELFF
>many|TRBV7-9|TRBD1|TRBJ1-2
TGTGCCAGCAGCTTAGCCGGGACAGGGGGCGCGGATGGCTACACCTTC
CASSLAGTGGADGYTF
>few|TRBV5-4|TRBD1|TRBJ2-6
TGTGCCAGCAGCTTGAAGCACAGGGGAAACTCTGGGGCCAACGTCCTGACTTTC
CASSLKHRGNSGANVLTF
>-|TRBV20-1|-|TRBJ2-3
TGCAGTGCTTGGCCCGAGGGCAGGGTTCGCTCAGATACGCAGTATTTT
CSAWPEGRVRSDTQYF